The 25 T cell receptor beta chains below all came from one sample that was sequenced in a study of T cell repertoires in cytomegalovirus infection. These receptors have no known antigen. TCRdb independently ran MiXCR on the reads; one entry per CDR3 protein. The table records about 270,000 distinct CDR3 sequences, approximately 22% of them present only once. The sample was cultured PBMCs, taken from culture after CMV antigen stimulation. The receptors stem from a human donor in good health (CMV status not recorded). Some clones in this sample may be carry-over from other donors' samples.

This clonotype was detected ten times or more. The chain links TRBV7-2 to TRBJ2-2; 10 nucleotides match TRBD2. Trimming removed 5 bases from V and 4 bases from J; junction bases left unmatched: 7. The length of the CDR3 is 16 residues. The germline CDR1 and CDR2 sequences are SGHTA and FQGNSA. This chain's CDR3 is CASSPLAGVGTGELFF. The CDR3 bases are TGTGCCAGCAGCCCTCTAGCGGGAGTTGGCACCGGGGAGCTGTTTTTT.

This clonotype was picked up a small number of times. The chain recombines TRBV27 with TRBJ2-5; tentative D call: TRBD2 (6 bases). From germline, CDR1 is MNHEY and CDR2 SMNVEV (reference sequence). The CDR3 consists of 15 residues. V was trimmed by 0 bases and J by 2 bases, leaving 10 bases between them. The CDR3 loop is CASSLSGLFQETQYF. In DNA, the CDR3 is TGTGCCAGCAGTTTATCGGGACTTTTTCAAGAGACCCAGTACTTC.

This clonotype has more than one count but fewer than ten. V gene TRBV4-1 combines with J gene TRBJ2-1; 11 bases line up with TRBD2. V dropped 0 bases and J dropped 15; count of bases not matched to a gene: 4. Germline CDR1 is MGHRA and CDR2 is YSYEKL. CDR3 length equals 13 residues. As DNA, the CDR3 is TGCGCCAGCAGCCAAGATAGCGGGAGGGGGCGGTTCTTC. Protein: CASSQDSGRGRFF.

The chain is built from TRBV20-1 and TRBJ1-5; no clear D. This CDR3 comprises 16 residues. The germline V and J ends were trimmed by 1 base and 1 base, with 14 bases remaining between them. The germline V gene encodes CDR1 DFQATT and CDR2 SNEGSKA (reference sequence). CDR3 nucleotide sequence: TGCAGTGCTAGAGTTAAGGCGGACGTGAGCAATCAGCCCCAGCATTTT. Its protein product is CSARVKADVSNQPQHF.

This clonotype was counted many times. This chain links TRBV7-2 with TRBJ2-3, with 7 bases fitting TRBD1. Germline values: CDR1 SGHTA, CDR2 FQGNSA. With V trimmed by 5 bases and J by 3 bases, 20 bases remained unmatched. The CDR3 totals 19 residues. The CDR3 is CASSRPKTLSGTVTDTQYF. CDR3 nucleotide sequence: TGTGCCAGCAGCCGGCCCAAGACCCTATCCGGGACAGTGACAGATACGCAGTATTTT.

This clonotype appeared a few times. This chain joins TRBV28 and TRBJ2-1; 7 bases align to TRBD2. CDR1 and CDR2 from the germline V gene are MDHEN and SYDVKM. The CDR3 consists of 15 residues. V lost 5 bases to trimming and J lost 7 bases; unmatched junction nucleotides: 11. CDR3 nucleotides: TGTGCCAGCAGTCCCGCGGGAGCCGGGAAGAATGAGCAGTTCTTC. The encoded protein is CASSPAGAGKNEQFF.

This clonotype was recorded many times. The rearrangement links TRBV7-2 to TRBJ1-1, with 8 bases matching TRBD1. This CDR3 contains 16 residues. Losses at the gene ends were 6 bases for V and 4 bases for J; bases not matched to a gene: 13. CDR1 is SGHTA and CDR2 is FQGNSA in the germline V gene. The CDR3 DNA reads TGTGCCAGCAGTCGGACAGGGACCCCCGGCGGCACTGAAGCTTTCTTT. Its translation is CASSRTGTPGGTEAFF.

This clonotype turned up a few times. The rearrangement uses TRBV20-1 and TRBJ2-5; the D gene could be TRBD1 or TRBD2 (5 bases each). Germline loops: CDR1 DFQATT, CDR2 SNEGSKA (reference sequence). Trimming took off 6 bases at V and 0 bases at J, with 11 bases between the two ends. This CDR3 has 13 residues. The CDR3 region is CSATGTNQETQYF. The CDR3 DNA reads as TGCAGTGCCACCGGGACGAACCAAGAGACCCAGTACTTC.

This clonotype was picked up a small number of times. The chain uses TRBV20-1 and TRBJ1-5; TRBD1 matches at 9 bases. The CDR3 is 13 amino acids. In germline, CDR1 is DFQATT, CDR2 SNEGSKA (reference sequence). V shed 5 bases, J shed 5 bases, and the junction held 4 bases outside the gene matches. DNA for the CDR3: TGCAGTGCTGACAGGGGGTCGGATCAGCCCCAGCATTTT. It yields the protein CSADRGSDQPQHF.

The genes are TRBV20-1 and TRBJ2-1; D perhaps matches TRBD2 (6 bases). The CDR3 is 15 amino acids. Germline-derived CDR1 and CDR2 are DFQATT and SNEGSKA (reference sequence). V was cut by 3 bases and J by 7 bases, with 19 bases left in between. Here the CDR3 reads CSARGPGVPRNEQFF. CDR3 in DNA: TGCAGTGCTAGGGGACCGGGAGTACCGAGGAATGAGCAGTTCTTC.

This clonotype was detected ten times or more. This chain uses TRBV12-3 or TRBV12-4 with TRBJ2-3; 10 nucleotides match TRBD1. The V gene end was trimmed by 7 bases and the J gene end by 0 bases; junction bases not matched to a gene: 13. This CDR3 comprises 18 residues. The CDR3 DNA is TGTGCCAGCACCCTAGACAGGGGGCGAATTCGGAGCACAGATACGCAGTATTTT. Amino acid sequence: CASTLDRGRIRSTDTQYF.

This clonotype was seen a handful of times. The chain is built from TRBV12-3 or TRBV12-4 and TRBJ2-3; D might be TRBD2 (6 bases). V shed 4 bases and J shed 0 bases, with 14 bases lying between them. The CDR3 covers 16 residues. CDR3 amino acids: CASSSGRGRSTDTQYF. The DNA for the CDR3 is TGTGCCAGCAGTTCGGGCCGGGGGAGGAGCACAGATACGCAGTATTTT.

J is TRBJ2-1 and V is TRBV7-6; D possibly corresponds to TRBD1 (7 bases). The CDR3 has 15 amino acids. Trimming stripped 4 bases from V and 9 bases from J, with 19 bases between. Germline V gene lookup returns CDR1 SGHVS and CDR2 FNYEAQ. In DNA form, the CDR3 reads TGTGCCAGCAGCTCCCAGGGACTTCCAGGGGGTGAGCAGTTCTTC. Translating it yields CASSSQGLPGGEQFF.

This chain links TRBV24-1 with TRBJ1-5; no clear D gene. V was shortened by 4 bases and J by 5 bases, with 5 bases between the two germline ends. In germline, CDR1 is KGHDR, CDR2 SFDVKD. This CDR3 contains 12 residues. The CDR3 nucleotides read TGTGCCACCAGTGACCCTGATCAGCCCCAGCATTTT. As protein: CATSDPDQPQHF.

This clonotype was picked up a small number of times. J is TRBJ2-7 and V is TRBV6-1; 7 positions match TRBD1. After removal of 6 bases from V and 3 bases from J, the junction contained 8 bases not matched to a gene. CDR1 and CDR2 from the germline V gene are MNHNS and SASEGT. The CDR3 spans 14 residues. CDR3: CASRNGQVHYEQYF. For the CDR3, the DNA is TGTGCCAGCAGAAACGGACAGGTTCACTACGAGCAGTACTTC.

This clonotype showed up just a few times. The V gene is TRBV5-3, the J gene TRBJ2-5; D is perhaps TRBD2 (7 bases). TRBV5-3 is an ORF, with its function uncertain. This CDR3 is built from 13 residues. The V end was cut by 8 bases, the J end by 6 bases, with 17 bases between. Here the CDR3 DNA reads TGTGCCAGCGAAGGGGGGGGGCGAAAGACCCAGTACTTC. Translated, it gives CASEGGGRKTQYF.

The chain recombines TRBV6-2 or TRBV6-3 with TRBJ1-5; a weak D match, TRBD1 (5 bases). Germline assignment: CDR1 MNHEY and CDR2 SVGEGT. V lost 0 bases and J 4 bases, leaving 7 bases between the germline ends. This CDR3 spans 14 amino acids. DNA of the CDR3: TGTGCCAGCAGTTACTCGGGACGGAATCAGCCCCAGCATTTT. This gives the protein CASSYSGRNQPQHF.

Many counts were recorded for this clonotype. This chain uses TRBV7-8 with TRBJ2-1; D uncertain. This CDR3 contains 16 residues. CDR1 SGHVS and CDR2 FQNEAQ come from the germline V gene. The V end lost 5 bases, the J end lost 0 bases, and 14 bases lay between the germline ends. This CDR3 is CASSQKGRSSYNEQFF. Written as DNA, the CDR3 is TGTGCCAGCAGCCAAAAAGGGCGGAGCTCCTACAATGAGCAGTTCTTC.

The chain couples TRBV6-2 or TRBV6-3 to TRBJ2-2; 7 nucleotides match TRBD2. J lost 3 bases, V lost 5 bases, and 12 bases had no gene match. The CDR3 sequence is 17 residues long. The V gene's germline CDR1 is MNHEY and CDR2 SVGEGT. The DNA for the CDR3 is TGTGCCAGCAGTACACGCCTGAGGCGGGAGTACACCGGGGAGCTGTTTTTT. Translated, it gives CASSTRLRREYTGELFF.

In this sample, this clonotype turned up many times. This rearrangement joins TRBV7-2 to TRBJ2-5; no clear D. CDR3 length: 13 amino acids. Trimming stripped 2 bases from V and 9 bases from J, with 13 bases between. CDR1 is SGHTA and CDR2 is FQGNSA in the germline V gene. The CDR3 DNA reads as TGTGCCAGCAGCTTATCGCCCGAATTGGCCCAGTACTTC. Its translation is CASSLSPELAQYF.

The chain is built from TRBV6-1 and TRBJ1-1, with a weak D call TRBD1 (5 bases). Trimming stripped 1 base from V and 8 bases from J, with 14 bases between. CDR1 and CDR2 from the germline V gene are MNHNS and SASEGT. CDR3 length: 14 amino acids. Here the CDR3 reads CASSEGDVRGEAFF. For the CDR3, the DNA is TGTGCCAGCAGTGAAGGCGATGTGCGGGGCGAAGCTTTCTTT.

This clonotype was observed at least ten times. The chain carries TRBV7-6 and TRBJ2-3; no definite D call. The germline gives CDR1 SGHVS, CDR2 FNYEAQ. Trimming cost V 0 bases and J 5 bases, with 15 bases left between them. The CDR3 contains 16 residues. This CDR3 reads CASSLAQTASVDTQYF. Written as DNA, the CDR3 is TGTGCCAGCAGCTTAGCGCAAACTGCTTCGGTAGATACGCAGTATTTT.

As to this clonotype: A much larger clone lies one base from this, so it may be a read error. The chain joins TRBV7-2 to TRBJ2-3; possibly TRBD2 for D (6 bases). CDR1 SGHTA and CDR2 FQGNSA come from the germline V gene. The CDR3 has 15 residues. CDR3 sequence (DNA): TGTGCCAGCAGCCAGGAACTAGCAGAGAAAGATATGCAGTATTTT. Protein product: CASSQELAEKDMQYF.

This clonotype has only a few counts. The CDR3 region has the DNA TGTGCCAGCAGTTACTCTGGGGTTACCCGAGAAGCTTTCTTT. This sequence encodes CASSYSGVTREAFF. The chain employs TRBV6-5 and TRBJ1-1; D uncertain. The CDR3 spans 14 residues. V lost 0 bases, J lost 8 bases, and 13 bases lay in between. Germline CDR1 MNHEY, CDR2 SVGAGI.

The chain combines TRBV11-2 with TRBJ1-1; 7 positions match TRBD1. Germline V gene sequence: CDR1 SGHAT, CDR2 FQNNGV. The CDR3 runs 15 residues. The V segment lost 3 bases and the J segment 0 bases; nucleotides outside the gene matches: 4. Here the CDR3 reads CASSFSGQMNTEAFF. The DNA of the CDR3 is TGTGCCAGCAGCTTTTCGGGACAGATGAACACTGAAGCTTTCTTT.